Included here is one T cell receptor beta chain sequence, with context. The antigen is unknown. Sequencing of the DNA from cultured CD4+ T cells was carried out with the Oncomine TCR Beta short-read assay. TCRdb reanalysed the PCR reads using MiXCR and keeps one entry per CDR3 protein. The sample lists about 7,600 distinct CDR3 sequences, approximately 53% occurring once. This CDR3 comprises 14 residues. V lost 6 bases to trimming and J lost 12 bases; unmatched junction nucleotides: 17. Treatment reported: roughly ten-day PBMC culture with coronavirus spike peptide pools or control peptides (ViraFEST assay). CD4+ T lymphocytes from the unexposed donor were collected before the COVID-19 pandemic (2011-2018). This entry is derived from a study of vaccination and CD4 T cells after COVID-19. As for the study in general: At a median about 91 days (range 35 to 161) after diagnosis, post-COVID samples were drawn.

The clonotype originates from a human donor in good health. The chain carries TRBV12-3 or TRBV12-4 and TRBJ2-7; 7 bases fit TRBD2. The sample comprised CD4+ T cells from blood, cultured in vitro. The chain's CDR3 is CASSSGGSRERPYF. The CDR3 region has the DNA TGTGCCAGCAGCTCGGGAGGATCGCGGGAGAGGCCGTACTTC.